These 26 T cell receptor beta chains were all obtained from the same sample, sequenced in a study of Ad26.COV2.S vaccination and SARS-CoV-2 variants. The method was immunoSEQ multiplex PCR; TCRdb's version includes in-frame clones alone and lacks a portion of them. The sample consists of more than 300,000 clones, roughly 90% of them appearing once. The treatment: roughly 18 received Ad26.COV2.S at low or high dose, single or two shots; a few received placebo; per-sample allocation not given. All samples were drawn on day 63, counting from the first vaccine or placebo injection. The sample in question was peripheral blood, obtained in a trial of Ad26.COV2.S vaccine versus placebo. These receptors originate from a person aged 18-60 years who received the Ad26.COV2.S COVID-19 vaccine or a placebo.

The chain employs TRBV2 and TRBJ2-1; D is possibly TRBD1 (6 bases). This CDR3 region has 15 residues. Trimming shortened V by 6 bases and J by 0 bases, and 12 bases separated the two germline ends. CDR1 is SNHLY and CDR2 is FYNNEI in the germline V gene. The CDR3 coding sequence is TGTGCCAGCAGGGCCGACAGGAGCTCCTACAATGAGCAGTTCTTC. It codes for CASRADRSSYNEQFF.

The chain uses TRBV12-5 and TRBJ2-2; D call uncertain. Germline V lookup: CDR1 LGHNT, CDR2 FRNRAP. V lost 1 base and J 5 bases, leaving 11 bases between the germline ends. This CDR3 is 15 amino acids long. DNA for the CDR3: TGTGCTAGTGGTTTGGCCCCCATAGGGACCGGGGAGCTGTTTTTT. This encodes CASGLAPIGTGELFF. The variable domain in full, completed from reference TRBV12-5 and TRBJ2-2, reads DARVTQTPRHKVTEMGQEVTMRCQPILGHNTVFWYRQTMMQGLELLAYFRNRAPLDDSGMPKDRFSAEMPDATLATLKIQPSEPRDSAVYFCASGLAPIGTGELFFGEGSRLTVL.

V is TRBV19 and J is TRBJ2-2, with D possibly being TRBD1 (5 bases). The CDR3 has 12 residues. Germline CDR1 reads LNHDA; CDR2 reads SQIVND (reference sequence). Trimming removed 6 bases at V and 6 bases at J, with 8 bases between. The CDR3 bases are TGTGCCAGTAGGGGGCAGCCCGGGGAGCTGTTTTTT. It is translated as CASRGQPGELFF.

CDR3 protein: CASSFSREAGYTF. The CDR3, as DNA: TGTGCCAGCAGCTTTAGCCGAGAGGCTGGCTACACCTTC. This chain links TRBV5-4 with TRBJ1-2, with D uncertain. Trimming stripped 2 bases from V and 7 bases from J, with 12 bases between. The CDR3 is made up of 13 amino acids. Germline values: CDR1 SGHNT, CDR2 YYREEE (reference sequence).

The rearrangement joins TRBV28 to TRBJ2-6, with TRBD1 identical over 10 bases. CDR1 MDHEN and CDR2 SYDVKM come from the germline V gene. The CDR3 has 17 amino acids. V gave up 10 bases and J gave up 2 bases; unmatched junction bases: 11. In nucleotides, the CDR3 is TGTGCCATCGTACCGGGACAGGGGCTGGCTGGGGCCAACGTCCTGACTTTC. Translation gives CAIVPGQGLAGANVLTF.

The chain links TRBV11-2 to TRBJ1-5; 11 nucleotides match TRBD1. The V gene's germline CDR1 is SGHAT and CDR2 FQNNGV. The CDR3 contains 15 residues. With V trimmed by 3 bases and J by 3 bases, 1 base remained unmatched. The CDR3 sequence: CASSFGQGANQPQHF. The CDR3 coding sequence is TGTGCCAGCAGCTTCGGACAGGGGGCCAATCAGCCCCAGCATTTT.

This clone was picked up one time. The chain combines TRBV7-2 with TRBJ2-7, with unresolved D. Between the trimmed V and J ends, which lost 1 base and 1 base, there was a span of 8 bases. Germline V gene lookup returns CDR1 SGHTA and CDR2 FQGNSA. The CDR3 length is 14 residues. CDR3 bases: TGTGCCAGCAGCTTAGTAGTCAAGTCCTACGAGCAGTACTTC. It codes for CASSLVVKSYEQYF. The whole variable domain, filled in from reference TRBV7-2 and TRBJ2-7, reads GAGVSQSPSNKVTEKGKDVELRCDPISGHTALYWYRQSLGQGLEFLIYFQGNSAPDKSGLPSDRFSAERTGGSVSTLTIQRTQQEDSAVYLCASSLVVKSYEQYFGPGTRLTVT.

The chain has TRBV6-5 and TRBJ1-6; D may be TRBD1 (6 bases). CDR3 length equals 15 residues. Germline V lookup: CDR1 MNHEY, CDR2 SVGAGI. Trimming pared 6 bases from V and 6 bases from J, leaving 15 bases between. Written as DNA, the CDR3 is TGTGCCAGCAGCAACTCTCGGGACATTAATTCACCCCTCCACTTT. It codes for CASSNSRDINSPLHF.

V is TRBV7-2 and J is TRBJ1-1, with unresolved D. This CDR3 spans 14 amino acids. Trimming cost V 4 bases and J 1 base, with 10 bases left between them. Looked up from germline, CDR1 is SGHTA and CDR2 is FQGNSA. CDR3 DNA sequence: TGTGCCAGCAGCTCAAGACACCCGAACACTGAAGCTTTCTTT. This encodes CASSSRHPNTEAFF.

This chain uses TRBV19 with TRBJ1-2; D remains ambiguous. Germline loops: CDR1 LNHDA, CDR2 SQIVND (reference sequence). Trimming left V 5 bases short and J 1 base short, with 17 bases between. The CDR3 runs to 16 residues. This CDR3 is CASSSRVQPNNYGYTF. CDR3 coding DNA: TGTGCCAGTAGTTCGAGGGTTCAACCCAATAACTATGGCTACACCTTC.

The V call is TRBV18, the J call TRBJ2-3; 7 bases fit TRBD1. Germline V CDR1 and CDR2: KGHSH, LQKENI. Losses at the gene ends were 8 bases for V and 6 bases for J; bases not matched to a gene: 14. The CDR3 sequence is 15 residues long. Here the CDR3 DNA reads TGTGCCAGCGCAACCCCCGGGACAGCGATTGATACGCAGTATTTT. This codes for CASATPGTAIDTQYF.

This clone was seen a single time. V and J are TRBV11-2 and TRBJ2-3; D may be TRBD2 (7 bases). CDR1 is SGHAT, CDR2 FQNNGV, per germline. V gave up 8 bases and J gave up 5 bases, with 14 bases separating them. CDR3 size: 13 residues. CDR3 bases: TGTGCCAGCTATGGGGGGGGCAGAGATACGCAGTATTTT. Amino acid sequence: CASYGGGRDTQYF.

The rearrangement uses TRBV7-3 and TRBJ2-6; D possibly corresponds to TRBD1 (5 bases). Trimming took 9 bases from V and 0 from J, leaving 9 bases between them. The CDR3 is 14 residues long. Per the germline V gene, CDR1 is SGHTA and CDR2 is FQGTGA. CDR3 in amino acids: CASATDSGANVLTF. CDR3 in DNA: TGTGCCAGTGCGACAGACTCTGGGGCCAACGTCCTGACTTTC.

The chain employs TRBV7-2 and TRBJ1-3; D ambiguous. There are 16 residues in the CDR3. The V and J ends lost 1 base and 0 bases respectively, with 10 bases between them. The germline gives CDR1 SGHTA, CDR2 FQGNSA. The CDR3 region is CASSLGARSSGNTIYF. CDR3 bases: TGTGCCAGCAGCTTAGGCGCCCGGAGCTCTGGAAACACCATATATTTT.

This chain links TRBV7-3 with TRBJ2-2, with 8 bases identical to TRBD2. In germline, CDR1 is SGHTA, CDR2 FQGTGA. The CDR3 has 16 amino acids. V was clipped by 5 bases and J by 3 bases; unmatched bases: 8. The DNA of the CDR3 is TGTGCCAGCAGCATTGTTAGCGGGAAGTACACCGGGGAGCTGTTTTTT. Protein sequence: CASSIVSGKYTGELFF.

This rearrangement joins TRBV6-5 to TRBJ2-6, with D possibly TRBD1 on 5 matching bases. Per germline, CDR1 MNHEY and CDR2 SVGAGI. Trimming removed 7 bases from V and 3 bases from J, with 10 bases in between. The CDR3 sequence is 14 residues long. The CDR3: CASTPGLGANVLTF. CDR3 coding DNA: TGTGCCAGCACCCCAGGGCTTGGGGCCAACGTCCTGACTTTC.

This clone was seen a handful of times. CDR3 coding DNA: TGTGCCAGCTCAGGACAGGGGAATGGCTACACCTTC. Translation: CASSGQGNGYTF. The genes are TRBV18 and TRBJ1-2; 9 bases are a match to TRBD1. Germline CDR1 and CDR2: KGHSH and LQKENI. V dropped 5 bases and J dropped 6; count of bases not matched to a gene: 1. The CDR3 sequence is 12 residues long. Complete variable domain (other parts from reference TRBV18 and TRBJ1-2): NAGVMQNPRHLVRRRGQEARLRCSPMKGHSHVYWYRQLPEEGLKFMVYLQKENIIDESGMPKERFSAEFPKEGPSILRIQQVVRGDSAAYFCASSGQGNGYTFGSGTRLTVV.

This clone occurred once. The V and J genes are TRBV6-4 and TRBJ1-5; TRBD1 might be the D (6 bases). In germline, CDR1 is MRHNA, CDR2 SNTAGT. Trimming left V 8 bases short and J 2 bases short, with 16 bases between. CDR3 size: 15 residues. CDR3 sequence reads: CASPIQGHRNQPQHF. CDR3 nucleotides: TGTGCCAGCCCCATCCAGGGGCATCGCAATCAGCCCCAGCATTTT.

V gene TRBV18 combines with J gene TRBJ2-5; D is ambiguous. V gave up 5 bases and J gave up 5 bases, with 6 bases separating them. From germline, CDR1 is KGHSH and CDR2 LQKENI. This CDR3 region has 11 residues. CDR3 in amino acids: CASSLRETQYF. CDR3 bases: TGTGCCAGCTCATTGAGGGAGACCCAGTACTTC.

The rearrangement links TRBV12-3 or TRBV12-4 to TRBJ1-1, with a weak D call TRBD1 (5 bases). The germline V and J ends were trimmed by 11 bases and 1 base, with 11 bases remaining between them. CDR3 length equals 12 residues. The CDR3 reads CAAGARNTEAFF. The CDR3 nucleotides are TGTGCCGCCGGGGCGCGGAACACTGAAGCTTTCTTT.

This chain links TRBV7-9 with TRBJ1-5; TRBD1 matches at 10 bases. This CDR3 has 15 residues. Germline loops: CDR1 SEHNR, CDR2 FQNEAQ (reference sequence). With 4 bases clipped from V and 5 bases from J, the junction kept 5 bases outside the gene matches. CDR3 in amino acids: CASSSTGTGDQPQHF. The CDR3 DNA sequence: TGTGCCAGCAGCTCAACAGGGACAGGGGATCAGCCCCAGCATTTT.

Remarks on this clone: An end of the junction does not agree with germline; a read error may underlie this. CDR3 nucleotide sequence: TGTGCCAGCAGCCTTCGGGGGTCGGGCACAGATGCGCAGTATTTT. This translates into CASSLRGSGTDAQYF. The chain has TRBV6-5 and TRBJ2-3; a weak D match, TRBD2 (6 bases). The CDR3 covers 15 residues. Germline V gene lookup returns CDR1 MNHEY and CDR2 SVGAGI.

This clone was seen just once. V is TRBV6-4 and J is TRBJ2-3; TRBD2 aligns across 8 bases. CDR1 and CDR2 (germline): MRHNA, SNTAGT. The ends lost 8 bases at V and 2 bases at J; junction bases unmatched: 6. The CDR3 extends over 14 amino acids. CDR3 coding DNA: TGTGCCAGCGGTCGCGGGGGGACCACAGATACGCAGTATTTT. Translating it yields CASGRGGTTDTQYF.

This rearrangement joins TRBV4-2 to TRBJ2-5; TRBD2 agrees at 7 bases. Germline trimming cut 4 bases from V and 1 base from J; bases unmatched to any gene: 6. CDR1 is LGHNA and CDR2 is YNFKEQ in the germline V gene. The CDR3 runs 15 residues. The CDR3: CASSRAGDPQETQYF. CDR3 bases: TGTGCCAGCAGCCGCGCGGGGGACCCCCAAGAGACCCAGTACTTC.

V and J are TRBV7-2 and TRBJ2-7, with 14 positions matching TRBD2. Germline-derived CDR1 and CDR2 are SGHTA and FQGNSA. The CDR3 is 16 residues long. Germline trimming cut 4 bases from V and 6 bases from J; bases unmatched to any gene: 8. CDR3 protein: CASSSYGLAGGVEQYF. The CDR3 DNA reads TGTGCCAGCAGCTCATACGGACTAGCGGGAGGTGTCGAGCAGTACTTC.

The V gene is TRBV4-2, the J gene TRBJ1-2; D remains unclear. Deletions cut 1 base from V and 6 bases from J, with 12 bases between. This CDR3 comprises 14 residues. Germline V lookup: CDR1 LGHNA, CDR2 YNFKEQ. DNA for the CDR3: TGTGCCAGCAGCCAAGCAGGCCTCGAGCATGGCTACACCTTC. Protein product: CASSQAGLEHGYTF.